Listed below are T cell receptor beta chains from one sample, sequenced in a study of CD8+CD57+ T cells in acquired aplastic anemia. MiXCR, applied by TCRdb to the reads, yields one record per CDR3 protein. The sample yields hundreds of thousands of distinct CDR3 sequences, 56% seen once. The sequencing sample was made of sorted CD4+, CD8+, or CD8+CD57+ T cells (not recorded which) from PBMCs. The receptor set was obtained from a human donor with aplastic anemia. The CDR3 runs from the conserved cysteine through the conserved F or W. Each record gives: J gene, D gene, clone size, CDR3 length, V gene, CDR3 protein, CDR3 DNA. D genes are given only for firm matches. Some rows have no size entry. The others give once, few or many, or a class for an expanded clone.

J gene: TRBJ2-5; D gene: TRBD2; clone size: few; CDR3 length: 15; V gene: TRBV10-2; CDR3 protein: CASSTPGGGQETQYF; CDR3 DNA: TGCGCCAGCAGTACGCCGGGGGGAGGGCAAGAGACCCAGTACTTC
J gene: TRBJ1-6; D gene: TRBD1; clone size: NA; CDR3 length: 14; V gene: TRBV20-1; CDR3 protein: CSARPTGGNSPLHF; CDR3 DNA: TGCAGTGCTAGACCGACAGGGGGGAATTCACCCCTCCACTTT
J gene: TRBJ2-7; D gene: NA; clone size: NA; CDR3 length: 15; V gene: TRBV14; CDR3 protein: CASSQNYGSSYEQYF; CDR3 DNA: TGTGCCAGCAGCCAGAATTACGGGAGCTCCTACGAGCAGTACTTC
J gene: TRBJ2-3; D gene: TRBD2; clone size: NA; CDR3 length: 17; V gene: TRBV2; CDR3 protein: CASRDPGLDFRTDTQYF; CDR3 DNA: TGTGCCAGCAGGGATCCGGGACTAGACTTCCGCACAGATACGCAGTATTTT
J gene: TRBJ1-3; D gene: NA; clone size: NA; CDR3 length: 15; V gene: TRBV6-5; CDR3 protein: CASSYSTISGNTIYF; CDR3 DNA: TGTGCCAGCAGTTACTCGACCATCTCTGGAAACACCATATATTTT
J gene: TRBJ2-3; D gene: TRBD2; clone size: NA; CDR3 length: 14; V gene: TRBV29-1; CDR3 protein: CSVDGTSDTDTQYF; CDR3 DNA: TGCAGCGTTGATGGGACTAGCGACACAGATACGCAGTATTTT
J gene: TRBJ2-3; D gene: NA; clone size: NA; CDR3 length: 15; V gene: TRBV2; CDR3 protein: CASSIGDLSTDTQYF; CDR3 DNA: TGTGCCAGCAGTATAGGGGACCTGAGCACAGATACGCAGTATTTT
J gene: TRBJ2-3; D gene: NA; clone size: NA; CDR3 length: 13; V gene: TRBV5-1; CDR3 protein: CASRSDGTDTQYF; CDR3 DNA: TGCGCCAGCAGGTCAGACGGTACAGATACGCAGTATTTT
J gene: TRBJ2-3; D gene: TRBD2; clone size: NA; CDR3 length: 16; V gene: TRBV24-1; CDR3 protein: CATSDPGGAGTDTQYF; CDR3 DNA: TGTGCCACCAGTGACCCGGGGGGGGCAGGTACAGATACGCAGTATTTT
J gene: TRBJ2-1; D gene: TRBD2; clone size: NA; CDR3 length: 15; V gene: TRBV10-3; CDR3 protein: CAISPGLAHHDEQFF; CDR3 DNA: TGTGCCATCAGCCCGGGACTAGCCCATCACGATGAGCAGTTCTTC
J gene: TRBJ2-7; D gene: NA; clone size: many; CDR3 length: 16; V gene: TRBV6-1; CDR3 protein: CASSEAGGGNIFEQYF; CDR3 DNA: TGTGCCAGCAGTGAAGCGGGAGGGGGGAACATATTCGAGCAGTACTTC